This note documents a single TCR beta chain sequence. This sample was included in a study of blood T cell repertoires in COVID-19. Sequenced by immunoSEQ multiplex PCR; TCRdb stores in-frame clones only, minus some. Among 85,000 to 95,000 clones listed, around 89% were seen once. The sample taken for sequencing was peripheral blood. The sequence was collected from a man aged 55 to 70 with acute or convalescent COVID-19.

The DNA of the CDR3 is TGTGCCAGCCGCCTAGCCGGATACTCCTACAATGAGCAGTTCTTC. Residues: CASRLAGYSYNEQFF. The chain couples TRBV21-1 to TRBJ2-1; TRBD2 is taken as the D call from the table, unchecked against the DNA. TRBV21-1 corresponds to a pseudogene. This CDR3 has 15 amino acids.